This T cell receptor beta chain derives from a study of blood T cell repertoires in COVID-19. Study overall: The United States, Italy and Spain supplied acute and convalescent COVID-19 samples. In each case, the material was cDNA or gDNA derived from T cells, B-cell-depleted T cells, or PBMCs.

Clones were read by immunoSEQ multiplex PCR, and TCRdb kept only the in-frame ones, dropping some. The sample lists 35,000 to 50,000 clones, about 82% seen once, with 9% to 10% in the top ten. The sample holds a few counts of this clone. Per germline, CDR1 MNHNY and CDR2 SVGAGI (reference sequence). Trimming took 2 bases from V and 3 from J; bases not matched to a gene: 2. The CDR3 length is 15 residues. The sequence derives from a man aged 55 to 70 in a cohort sampled during active COVID-19. The chain joins TRBV6-6 to TRBJ1-2; 11 bases line up with TRBD1. Sample: peripheral blood. The CDR3 loop reads CASSYPGQGDYGYTF. The CDR3 coding sequence is TGTGCCAGCAGTTACCCGGGACAGGGGGACTATGGCTACACCTTC.